This T cell receptor beta chain was identified in a study of beta chain features in type 1 diabetes. Per the germline V gene, CDR1 is SEHNR and CDR2 is FQNEAQ (reference sequence). The CDR3 sequence is 15 residues long. V was pared by 0 bases and J by 3 bases, with 9 bases between. This clone turned up a few times. The isolated RNA, all of it, was reverse transcribed, so expressed TCRB transcripts were what got sequenced. Data came from immunoSEQ multiplex PCR; TCRdb stores just in-frame clones and leaves some out. The sample lists roughly 290,000 clones; 8% were seen once. Sequences were obtained from central memory CD4+ T cells from blood. This TCR derives from a woman in her late teens or twenties in good health. The chain links TRBV7-9 to TRBJ2-1, with D uncertain. The CDR3: CASSLALRIYNEQFF. In DNA form, the CDR3 reads TGTGCCAGCAGCTTAGCCCTCCGCATCTACAATGAGCAGTTCTTC.